One TCR beta chain is described in this entry. This sample is part of a study of T cell clones after liver transplantation. Study context: Tolerance: complete withdrawal held at least one year, liver enzymes staying within twice normal. Timepoints were pre-transplant, pre-withdrawal, and after withdrawal was completed or failed.

TCRdb's table, derived via immunoSEQ multiplex PCR, lists solely in-frame clones and lacks some. There are approximately 100,000 clones in the sample; 80% to 90% occur only once, and roughly 3.1% lies in the top ten. V shed 5 bases and J 12 bases; nucleotides not matched to a gene: 14. The CDR3 extends over 14 amino acids. The V gene's germline CDR1 is MNHEY and CDR2 SMNVEV (reference sequence). The TCR comes from a human patient who received a liver transplant. Some of the T cells might come from the graft donor. The gene calls are TRBV27 and TRBJ1-1; 8 positions agree with TRBD1. The specimen was CD4+ T cells from blood, collected approximately 45 months after liver transplant. The CDR3 nucleotides are TGTGCCAGCAGTCCCCCGACAGGGGCCACCGGAACTTTCTTT. Translating gives CASSPPTGATGTFF.